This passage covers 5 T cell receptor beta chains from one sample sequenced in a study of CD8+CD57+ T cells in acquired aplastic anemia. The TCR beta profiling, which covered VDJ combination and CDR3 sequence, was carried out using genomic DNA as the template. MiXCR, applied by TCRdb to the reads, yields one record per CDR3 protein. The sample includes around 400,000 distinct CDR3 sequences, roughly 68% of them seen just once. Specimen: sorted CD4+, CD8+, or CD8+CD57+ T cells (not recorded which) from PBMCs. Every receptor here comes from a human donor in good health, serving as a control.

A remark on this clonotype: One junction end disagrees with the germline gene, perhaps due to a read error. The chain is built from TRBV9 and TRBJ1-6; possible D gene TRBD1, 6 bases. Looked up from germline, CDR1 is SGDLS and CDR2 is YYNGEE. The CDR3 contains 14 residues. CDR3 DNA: TGTGCCAGCAGCTCCGCTCCAGGGGACACACCCCCTTACTTT. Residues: CASSSAPGDTPPYF.

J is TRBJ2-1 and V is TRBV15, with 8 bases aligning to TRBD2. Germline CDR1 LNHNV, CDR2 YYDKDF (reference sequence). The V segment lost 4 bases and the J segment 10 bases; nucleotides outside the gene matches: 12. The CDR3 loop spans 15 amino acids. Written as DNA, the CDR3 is TGTGCCACCAGCACGGGGGGGTGGGGGGCGAGGGAGCAGTTCTTC. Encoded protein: CATSTGGWGAREQFF.

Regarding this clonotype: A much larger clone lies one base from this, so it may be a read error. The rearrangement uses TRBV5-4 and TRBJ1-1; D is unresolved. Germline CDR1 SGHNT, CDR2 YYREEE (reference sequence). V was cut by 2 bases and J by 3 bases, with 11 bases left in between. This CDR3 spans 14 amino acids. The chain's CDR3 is CASSLYGVDTEAFF. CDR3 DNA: TGTGCCAGCAGCTTATACGGGGTGGACACTGAAGCTTTCTTT.

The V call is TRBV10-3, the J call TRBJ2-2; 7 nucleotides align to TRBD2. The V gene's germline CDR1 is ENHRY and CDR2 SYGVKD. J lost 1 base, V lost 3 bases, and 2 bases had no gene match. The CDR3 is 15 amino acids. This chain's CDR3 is CAISDASGNTGELFF. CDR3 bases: TGTGCCATCAGTGATGCTAGCGGGAACACCGGGGAGCTGTTTTTT.

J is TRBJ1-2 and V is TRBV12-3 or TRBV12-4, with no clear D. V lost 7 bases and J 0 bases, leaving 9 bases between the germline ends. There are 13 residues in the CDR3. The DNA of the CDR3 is TGTGCCAGCACCGACGGGACTAACTATGGCTACACCTTC. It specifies CASTDGTNYGYTF.